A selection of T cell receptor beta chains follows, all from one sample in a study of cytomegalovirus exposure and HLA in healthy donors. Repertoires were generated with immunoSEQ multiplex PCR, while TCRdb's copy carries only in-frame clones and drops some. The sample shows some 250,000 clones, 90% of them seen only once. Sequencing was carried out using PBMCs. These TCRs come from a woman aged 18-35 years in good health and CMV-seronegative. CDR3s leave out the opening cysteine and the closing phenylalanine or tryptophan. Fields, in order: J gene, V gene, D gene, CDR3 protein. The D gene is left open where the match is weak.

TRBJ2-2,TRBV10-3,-,AISDRSSGQTGELF
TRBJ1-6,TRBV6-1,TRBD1,ASSARAGGKGNSPLH
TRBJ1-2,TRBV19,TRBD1,ASSILRDRGPTYGYT
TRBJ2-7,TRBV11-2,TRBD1,ASSLDVGQGILNYEQY
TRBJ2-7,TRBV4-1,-,ASSQDFSEGYYEQY
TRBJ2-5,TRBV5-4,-,ASSLAPQEIQY
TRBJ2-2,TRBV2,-,ASSAGRVYTGELF
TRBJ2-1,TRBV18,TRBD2,ASSPLAGEGLPF
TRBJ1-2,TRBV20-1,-,SAIGGGYT
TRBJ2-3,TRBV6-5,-,ASSYSRDTDTQY
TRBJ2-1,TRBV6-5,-,ASNTGMSNEQF
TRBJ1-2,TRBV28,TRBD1,ASSLQDRGSHGYT
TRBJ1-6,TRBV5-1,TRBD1,ASRLGQGGNSPLH
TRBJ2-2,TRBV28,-,ASTLPGNTGELF
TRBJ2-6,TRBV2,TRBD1,ASRLPLRDRGSGANVLT
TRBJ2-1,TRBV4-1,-,ASSQDLAAPQF
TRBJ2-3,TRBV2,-,ASSAVSPSSTDTQY
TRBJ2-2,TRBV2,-,ASAVGETGELF
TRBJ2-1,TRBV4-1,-,ASSQDLGTYYNEQF
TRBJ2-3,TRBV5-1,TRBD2,ASSLVSLAGLLGADTQY
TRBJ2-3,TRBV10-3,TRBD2,ATGRGGRDTQY
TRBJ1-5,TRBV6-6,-,ASNDRRPAGQPQH
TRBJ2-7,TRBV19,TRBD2,ASSGTSINEQY
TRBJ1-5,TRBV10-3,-,AIAGTEGFPQH
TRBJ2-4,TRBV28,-,ASSFLSGNSIQY
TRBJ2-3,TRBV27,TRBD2,ASSPLFVRGAHTDTQY
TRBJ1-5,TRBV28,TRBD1,ASSLSAGGLIQPQH
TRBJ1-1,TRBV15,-,ATSRTNTEAF
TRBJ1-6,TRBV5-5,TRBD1,ASSFSGTGDSPLH
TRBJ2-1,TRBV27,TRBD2,ASTPGLAVNEQF
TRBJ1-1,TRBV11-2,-,ASSFGEGLNTEAF
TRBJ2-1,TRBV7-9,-,ASSTSTDSTYNEQF
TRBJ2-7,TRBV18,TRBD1,ASSANRGPTYEQY
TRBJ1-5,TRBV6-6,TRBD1,ASVQGTNQPQH
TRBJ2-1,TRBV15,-,ATSRGGGLGEQF
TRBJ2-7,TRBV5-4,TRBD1,ASSTGTGLSYEQY